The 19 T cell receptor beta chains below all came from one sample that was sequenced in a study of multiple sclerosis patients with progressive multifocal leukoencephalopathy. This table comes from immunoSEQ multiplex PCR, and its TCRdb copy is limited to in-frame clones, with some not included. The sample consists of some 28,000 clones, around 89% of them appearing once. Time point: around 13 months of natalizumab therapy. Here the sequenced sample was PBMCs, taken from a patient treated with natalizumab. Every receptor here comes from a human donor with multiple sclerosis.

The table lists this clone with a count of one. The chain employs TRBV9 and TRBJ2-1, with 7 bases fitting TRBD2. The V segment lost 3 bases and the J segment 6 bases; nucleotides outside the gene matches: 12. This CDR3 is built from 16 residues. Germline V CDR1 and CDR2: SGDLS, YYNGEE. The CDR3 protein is CASSGELARGGNEQFF. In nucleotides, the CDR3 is TGTGCCAGCAGCGGCGAACTAGCGAGAGGAGGCAATGAGCAGTTCTTC.

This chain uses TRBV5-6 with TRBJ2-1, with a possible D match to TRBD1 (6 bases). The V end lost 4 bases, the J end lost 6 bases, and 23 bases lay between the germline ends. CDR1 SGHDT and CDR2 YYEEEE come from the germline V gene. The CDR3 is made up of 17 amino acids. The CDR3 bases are TGTGCCAGCAGCCCACACCCCGGGAACAGGGCAGGCAATGAGCAGTTCTTC. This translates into CASSPHPGNRAGNEQFF.

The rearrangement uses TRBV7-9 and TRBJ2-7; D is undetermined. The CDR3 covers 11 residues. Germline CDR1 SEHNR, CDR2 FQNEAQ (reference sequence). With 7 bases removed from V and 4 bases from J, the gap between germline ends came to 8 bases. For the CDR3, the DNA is TGTGCCAGCACGACCCAGTACGAGCAGTACTTC. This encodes CASTTQYEQYF. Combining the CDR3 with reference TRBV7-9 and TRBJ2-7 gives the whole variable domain DTGVSQNPRHKITKRGQNVTFRCDPISEHNRLYWYRQTLGQGPEFLTYFQNEAQLEKSRLLSDRFSAERPKGSFSTLEIQRTEQGDSAMYLCASTTQYEQYFGPGTRLTVT.

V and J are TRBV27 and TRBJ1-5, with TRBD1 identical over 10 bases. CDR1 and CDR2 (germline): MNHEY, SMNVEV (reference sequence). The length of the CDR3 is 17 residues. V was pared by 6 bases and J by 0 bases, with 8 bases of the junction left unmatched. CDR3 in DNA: TGTGCCAGCAGAATGGGACAGGGGAGGTATAGCAATCAGCCCCAGCATTTT. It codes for CASRMGQGRYSNQPQHF.

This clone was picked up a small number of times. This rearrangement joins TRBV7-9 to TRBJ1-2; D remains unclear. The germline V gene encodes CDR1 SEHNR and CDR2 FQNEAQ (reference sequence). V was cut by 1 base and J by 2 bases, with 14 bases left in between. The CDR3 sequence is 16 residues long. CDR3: CASSLDLGVGNYGYTF. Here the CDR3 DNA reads TGTGCCAGCAGCTTAGATTTGGGCGTGGGGAACTATGGCTACACCTTC.

Here the CDR3 reads CASSFGQGAGETQYF. Here the CDR3 DNA reads TGTGCCAGCAGCTTCGGGCAGGGGGCCGGTGAGACCCAGTACTTC. This chain joins TRBV7-9 and TRBJ2-5; TRBD1 agrees at 8 bases. The CDR3 is 15 residues long. V trimming: 3 bases; J trimming: 5 bases; junction bases outside the gene matches: 8. Germline-derived CDR1 and CDR2 are SEHNR and FQNEAQ (reference sequence).

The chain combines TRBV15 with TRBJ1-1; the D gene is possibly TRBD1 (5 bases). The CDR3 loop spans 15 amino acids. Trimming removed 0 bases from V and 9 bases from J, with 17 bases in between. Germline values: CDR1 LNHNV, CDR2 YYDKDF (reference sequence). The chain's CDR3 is CATSREGLPSGQAFF. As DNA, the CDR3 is TGTGCCACCAGCAGAGAGGGACTTCCTAGCGGCCAAGCTTTCTTT.

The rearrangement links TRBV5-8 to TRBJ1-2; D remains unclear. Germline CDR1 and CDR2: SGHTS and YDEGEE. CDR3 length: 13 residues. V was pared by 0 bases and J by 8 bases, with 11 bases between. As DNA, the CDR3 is TGTGCCAGCAGCTTGGCCACGGTTTTCGGCTACACCTTC. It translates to CASSLATVFGYTF.

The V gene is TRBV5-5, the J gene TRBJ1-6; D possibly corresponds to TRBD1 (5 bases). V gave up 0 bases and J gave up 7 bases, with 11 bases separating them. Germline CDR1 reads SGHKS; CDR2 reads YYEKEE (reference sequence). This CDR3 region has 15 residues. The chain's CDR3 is CASSLGGTLNSPLHF. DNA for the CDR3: TGTGCCAGCAGCTTGGGTGGGACTTTGAATTCACCCCTCCACTTT.

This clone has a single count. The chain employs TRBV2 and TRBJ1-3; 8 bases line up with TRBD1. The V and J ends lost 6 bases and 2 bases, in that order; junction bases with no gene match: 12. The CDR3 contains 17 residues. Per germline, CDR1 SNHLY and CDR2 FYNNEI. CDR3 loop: CASRTALDREAGNTIYF. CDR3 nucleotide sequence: TGTGCCAGCAGAACCGCTTTGGACAGGGAAGCTGGAAACACCATATATTTT.

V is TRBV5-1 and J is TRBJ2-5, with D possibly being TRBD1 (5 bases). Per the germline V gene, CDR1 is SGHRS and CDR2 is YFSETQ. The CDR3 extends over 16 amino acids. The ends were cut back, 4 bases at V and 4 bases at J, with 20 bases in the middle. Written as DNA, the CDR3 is TGCGCCAGCAGCCCAGACCCCCAGGGAAATGGAGAGACCCAGTACTTC. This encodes CASSPDPQGNGETQYF.

CDR3 DNA: TGTGCCAGTAGTCTCGGGCGTGGGCTAAGAGAGACCCAGTACTTC. Translation: CASSLGRGLRETQYF. V is TRBV19 and J is TRBJ2-5; D is unclear. Germline values: CDR1 LNHDA, CDR2 SQIVND (reference sequence). V was pared by 5 bases and J by 4 bases, with 17 bases between. CDR3 length: 15 amino acids.

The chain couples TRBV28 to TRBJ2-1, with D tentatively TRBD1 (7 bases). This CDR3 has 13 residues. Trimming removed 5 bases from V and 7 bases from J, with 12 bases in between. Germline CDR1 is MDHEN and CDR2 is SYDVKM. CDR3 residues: CASSLQGRNEQFF. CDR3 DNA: TGTGCCAGCAGTCTACAGGGGAGGAATGAGCAGTTCTTC.

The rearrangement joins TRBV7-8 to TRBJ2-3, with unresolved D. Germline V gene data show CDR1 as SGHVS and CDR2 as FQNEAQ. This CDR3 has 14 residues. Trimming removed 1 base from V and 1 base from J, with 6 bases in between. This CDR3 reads CASSLGPGTDTQYF. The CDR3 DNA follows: TGTGCCAGCAGCTTAGGTCCAGGCACAGATACGCAGTATTTT.

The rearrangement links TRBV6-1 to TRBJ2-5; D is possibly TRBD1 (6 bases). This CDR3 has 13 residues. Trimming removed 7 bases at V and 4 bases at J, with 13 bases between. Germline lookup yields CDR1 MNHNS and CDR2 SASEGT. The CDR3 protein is CASNSGVSETQYF. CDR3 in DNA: TGTGCCAGCAACTCAGGGGTTTCAGAGACCCAGTACTTC.

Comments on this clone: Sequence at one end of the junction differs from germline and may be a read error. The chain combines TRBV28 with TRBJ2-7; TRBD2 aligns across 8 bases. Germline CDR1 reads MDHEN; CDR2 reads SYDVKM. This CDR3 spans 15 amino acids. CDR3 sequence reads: CARRGGGIGSYEQYF. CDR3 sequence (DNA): TGTGCCCGCAGGGGCGGGGGGATAGGCTCCTACGAGCAGTACTTC.

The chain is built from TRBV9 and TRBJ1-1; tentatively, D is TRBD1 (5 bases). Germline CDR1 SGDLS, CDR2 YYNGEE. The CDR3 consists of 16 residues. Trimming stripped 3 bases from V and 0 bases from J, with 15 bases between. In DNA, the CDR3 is TGTGCCAGCAGCGGACGGGACGACCTACTGAACACTGAAGCTTTCTTT. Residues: CASSGRDDLLNTEAFF.

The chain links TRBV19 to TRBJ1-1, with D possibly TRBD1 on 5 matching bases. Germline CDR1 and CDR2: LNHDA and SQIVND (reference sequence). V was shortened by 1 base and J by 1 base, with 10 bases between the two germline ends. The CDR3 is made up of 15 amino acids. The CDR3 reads CASSIVKGKNTEAFF. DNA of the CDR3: TGTGCCAGTAGTATAGTGAAGGGGAAGAACACTGAAGCTTTCTTT. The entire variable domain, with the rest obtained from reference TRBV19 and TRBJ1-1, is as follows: DGGITQSPKYLFRKEGQNVTLSCEQNLNHDAMYWYRQDPGQGLRLIYYSQIVNDFQKGDIAEGYSVSREKKESFPLTVTSAQKNPTAFYLCASSIVKGKNTEAFFGQGTRLTVV.

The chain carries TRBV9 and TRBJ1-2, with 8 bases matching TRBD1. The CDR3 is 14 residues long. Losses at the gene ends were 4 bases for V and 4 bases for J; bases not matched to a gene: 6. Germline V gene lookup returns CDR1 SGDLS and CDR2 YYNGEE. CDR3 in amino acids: CASSPPGGGYGYTF. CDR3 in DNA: TGTGCCAGCAGCCCCCCAGGGGGCGGCTATGGCTACACCTTC. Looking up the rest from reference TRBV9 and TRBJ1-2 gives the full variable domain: DSGVTQTPKHLITATGQRVTLRCSPRSGDLSVYWYQQSLDQGLQFLIQYYNGEERAKGNILERFSAQQFPDLHSELNLSSLELGDSALYFCASSPPGGGYGYTFGSGTRLTVV.